The rows below give T cell receptor beta chains drawn from one sample of a study of blood T cell repertoires in COVID-19. The repertoire was sequenced with immunoSEQ multiplex PCR; TCRdb's copy has only in-frame clones and lacks some. The sample carries 200,000 to 250,000 clones, around four fifths recorded once. The sample comprised peripheral blood. The receptors stem from an elderly woman with active or convalescent COVID-19. CDR3s include the opening cysteine and the closing phenylalanine or tryptophan. The D gene is left open where the match is weak. Clone sizes are given selectively: once, few, many, or a class where the clone is expanded.

J gene: TRBJ2-5; V gene: TRBV5-1; D gene: TRBD2; clone size: -; CDR3 DNA: TGCGCCAGCAGCTTGTTGGGACTAGGAGAGACCCAGTACTTC; CDR3 protein: CASSLLGLGETQYF
J gene: TRBJ1-4; V gene: TRBV28; D gene: -; clone size: -; CDR3 DNA: TGTGCCAGCCGCCGGCGGGAGGCTAATGAAAAACTGTTTTTT; CDR3 protein: CASRRREANEKLFF
J gene: TRBJ2-7; V gene: TRBV7-2; D gene: TRBD2; clone size: -; CDR3 DNA: TGTGCCAGCAGCACCCCGCGGACTAGCGGGAACTACGAGCAGTACTTC; CDR3 protein: CASSTPRTSGNYEQYF
J gene: TRBJ1-5; V gene: TRBV24-1; D gene: TRBD1; clone size: -; CDR3 DNA: TGTGCCACCAGTGATTTGCGTGGGACAGGGTTGTTTGAGAGCAATCAGCCCCAGCATTTT; CDR3 protein: CATSDLRGTGLFESNQPQHF
J gene: TRBJ2-7; V gene: TRBV9; D gene: TRBD2; clone size: -; CDR3 DNA: TGTGCCAGCAGCCCGCAGTTGGGGGGGGACGAGCAGTACTTC; CDR3 protein: CASSPQLGGDEQYF
J gene: TRBJ2-2; V gene: TRBV5-1; D gene: TRBD2; clone size: once; CDR3 DNA: TGCGCCAGCAGCTTGGGGACTAGCGGGAGGGCCAACCCTAACACCGGGGAGCTGTTTTTT; CDR3 protein: CASSLGTSGRANPNTGELFF
J gene: TRBJ1-2; V gene: TRBV6-2/TRBV6-3; D gene: -; clone size: -; CDR3 DNA: TGTGCCAGCAGCTCTCGACAGTTTGCCTATGGCTACACCTTC; CDR3 protein: CASSSRQFAYGYTF
J gene: TRBJ1-6; V gene: TRBV11-3; D gene: -; clone size: -; CDR3 DNA: TGTGCCAGCAGCTTTCAGGGTTTAGAGAATTCACCCCTCCACTTT; CDR3 protein: CASSFQGLENSPLHF
J gene: TRBJ1-2; V gene: TRBV9; D gene: -; clone size: -; CDR3 DNA: TGTGCCAGCAGCGGGATTACAGGGTACGGTGGCTACACCTTC; CDR3 protein: CASSGITGYGGYTF
J gene: TRBJ1-6; V gene: TRBV7-9; D gene: TRBD1; clone size: -; CDR3 DNA: TGTGCCAGCAGCAATACCCCGACAGGGGGCGGGTCACCCCTCCACTTT; CDR3 protein: CASSNTPTGGGSPLHF
J gene: TRBJ1-2; V gene: TRBV28; D gene: -; clone size: -; CDR3 DNA: TGTGCCAGCAGCACCCGACATCTAACCTTC; CDR3 protein: CASSTRHLTF
J gene: TRBJ2-3; V gene: TRBV7-2; D gene: TRBD2; clone size: -; CDR3 DNA: TGTGCCAGCAGCCCTCGGACTAGCGGGAGCGGTGATACGCAGTATTTT; CDR3 protein: CASSPRTSGSGDTQYF
J gene: TRBJ2-4; V gene: TRBV5-4; D gene: TRBD1; clone size: once; CDR3 DNA: TGTGCCAGCAGCCAGGGGGCAGTTGGAAACATTCAGTACTTC; CDR3 protein: CASSQGAVGNIQYF
J gene: TRBJ2-3; V gene: TRBV20-1; D gene: -; clone size: -; CDR3 DNA: TGCAGTGCTAGTCGGCAGGGGGGAGATACGCAGTATTTT; CDR3 protein: CSASRQGGDTQYF
J gene: TRBJ1-2; V gene: TRBV9; D gene: -; clone size: -; CDR3 DNA: TGTGCCAGCAGCATCTCCGCGTCACGGTCGTTACTCGGTGATGGCTACACCTTC; CDR3 protein: CASSISASRSLLGDGYTF